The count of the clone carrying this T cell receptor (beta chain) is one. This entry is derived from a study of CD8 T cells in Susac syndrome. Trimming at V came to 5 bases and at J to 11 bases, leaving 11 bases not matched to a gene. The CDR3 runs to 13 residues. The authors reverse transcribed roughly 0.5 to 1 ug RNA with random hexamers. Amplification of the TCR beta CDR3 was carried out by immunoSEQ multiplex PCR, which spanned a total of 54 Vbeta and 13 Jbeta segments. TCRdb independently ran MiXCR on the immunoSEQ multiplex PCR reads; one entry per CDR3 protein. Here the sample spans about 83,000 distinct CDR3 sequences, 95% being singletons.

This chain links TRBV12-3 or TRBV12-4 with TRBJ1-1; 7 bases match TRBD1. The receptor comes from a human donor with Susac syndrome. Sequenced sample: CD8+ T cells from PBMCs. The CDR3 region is CASSLHRDSGAFF. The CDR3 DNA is TGTGCCAGCAGTCTTCACCGGGACAGCGGTGCTTTCTTT.